The clone carrying this T cell receptor beta chain was recorded many times. RNA transcripts were the template for amplifying TCR beta CDR3 regions. Researchers ran a first-round RT-PCR on the TCR CDR3 using the HTBI primer set. TCRdb reanalysed the multiplex PCR reads using MiXCR and keeps one entry per CDR3 protein. The sample carries fewer than 350,000 distinct CDR3 sequences, roughly 21% recorded once. These data are taken from a study of T cells in Graves' hyperthyroidism and ophthalmopathy. CDR3 length: 14 amino acids. CDR1 is MGHRA, CDR2 YSYEKL, per germline. Trimming took 5 bases from V and 6 from J; bases not matched to a gene: 7.

This clonotype was obtained from a woman aged 50 to 60 with Graves' hyperthyroidism. The specimen was blood. V and J are TRBV4-1 and TRBJ2-3, with 8 positions matching TRBD2. In DNA, the CDR3 is TGCGCCAGCAGCGCGAGCGGGGGAGAGGATACGCAGTATTTT. Translated: CASSASGGEDTQYF.